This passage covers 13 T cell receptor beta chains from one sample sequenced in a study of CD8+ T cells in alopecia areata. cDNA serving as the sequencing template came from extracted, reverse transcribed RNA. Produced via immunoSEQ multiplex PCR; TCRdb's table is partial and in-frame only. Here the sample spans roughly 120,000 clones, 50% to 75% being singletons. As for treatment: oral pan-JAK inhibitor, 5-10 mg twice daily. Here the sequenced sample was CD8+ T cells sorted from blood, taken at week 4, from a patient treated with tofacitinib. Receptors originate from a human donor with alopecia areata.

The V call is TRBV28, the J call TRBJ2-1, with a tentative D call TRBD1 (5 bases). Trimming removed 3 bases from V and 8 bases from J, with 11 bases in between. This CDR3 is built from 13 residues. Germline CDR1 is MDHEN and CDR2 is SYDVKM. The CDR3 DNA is TGTGCCAGCAGTTTTGGGGCCGGCGATGAGCAGTTCTTC. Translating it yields CASSFGAGDEQFF.

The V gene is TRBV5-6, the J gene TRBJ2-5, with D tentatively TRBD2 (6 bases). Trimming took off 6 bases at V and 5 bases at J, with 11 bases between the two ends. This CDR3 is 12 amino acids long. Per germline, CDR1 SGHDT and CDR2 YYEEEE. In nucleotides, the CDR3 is TGTGCCAGCATGGGGCTAGCGGAGACCCAGTACTTC. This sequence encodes CASMGLAETQYF.

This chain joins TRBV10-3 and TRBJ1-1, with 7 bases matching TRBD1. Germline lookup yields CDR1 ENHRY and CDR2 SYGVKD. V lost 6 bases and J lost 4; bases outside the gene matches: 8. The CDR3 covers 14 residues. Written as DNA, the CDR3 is TGTGCCATCAGGAATCCGGGACAGCTCACTGAAGCTTTCTTT. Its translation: CAIRNPGQLTEAFF.

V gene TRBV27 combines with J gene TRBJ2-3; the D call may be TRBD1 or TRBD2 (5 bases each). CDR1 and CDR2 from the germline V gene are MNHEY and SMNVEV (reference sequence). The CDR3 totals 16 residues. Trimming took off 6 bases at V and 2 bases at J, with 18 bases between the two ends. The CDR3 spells CASSPLEGLFTDTQYF. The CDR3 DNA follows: TGTGCCAGCAGCCCGCTAGAGGGGCTCTTCACAGATACGCAGTATTTT.

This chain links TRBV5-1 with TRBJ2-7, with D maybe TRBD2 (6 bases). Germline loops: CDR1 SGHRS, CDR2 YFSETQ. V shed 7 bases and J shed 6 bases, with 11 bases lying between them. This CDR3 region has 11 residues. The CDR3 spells CASRGGVEQYF. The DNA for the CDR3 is TGCGCCAGCCGAGGAGGGGTCGAGCAGTACTTC. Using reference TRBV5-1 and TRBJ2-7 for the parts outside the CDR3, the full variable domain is KAGVTQTPRYLIKTRGQQVTLSCSPISGHRSVSWYQQTPGQGLQFLFEYFSETQRNKGNFPGRFSGRQFSNSRSEMNVSTLELGDSALYLCASRGGVEQYFGPGTRLTVT.

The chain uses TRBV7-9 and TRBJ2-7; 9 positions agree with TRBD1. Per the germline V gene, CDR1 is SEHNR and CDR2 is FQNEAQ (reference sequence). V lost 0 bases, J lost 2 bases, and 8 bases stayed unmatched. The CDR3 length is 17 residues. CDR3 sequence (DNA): TGTGCCAGCAGCTTAGCCTATGACAGGGGGGAGGCCTACGAGCAGTACTTC. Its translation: CASSLAYDRGEAYEQYF.

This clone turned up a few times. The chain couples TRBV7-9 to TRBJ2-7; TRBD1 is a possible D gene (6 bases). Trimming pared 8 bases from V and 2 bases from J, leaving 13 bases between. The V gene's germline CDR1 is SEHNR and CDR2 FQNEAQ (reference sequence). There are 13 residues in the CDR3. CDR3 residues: CASQTGTAYEQYF. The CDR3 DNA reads TGTGCCAGCCAGACAGGAACCGCCTACGAGCAGTACTTC.

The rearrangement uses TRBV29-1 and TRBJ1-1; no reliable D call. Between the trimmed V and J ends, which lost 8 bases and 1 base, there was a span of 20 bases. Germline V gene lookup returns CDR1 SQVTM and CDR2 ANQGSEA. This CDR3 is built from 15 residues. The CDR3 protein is CSSRMVGQANTEAFF. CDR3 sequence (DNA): TGCAGCTCCCGGATGGTCGGGCAGGCGAACACTGAAGCTTTCTTT.

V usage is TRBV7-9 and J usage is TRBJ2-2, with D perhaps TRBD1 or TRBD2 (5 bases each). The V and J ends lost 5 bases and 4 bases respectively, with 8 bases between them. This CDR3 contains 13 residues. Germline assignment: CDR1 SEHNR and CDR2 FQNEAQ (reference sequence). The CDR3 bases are TGTGCCAGCAGCCGAGGGGTCACCGGGGAGCTGTTTTTT. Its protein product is CASSRGVTGELFF.

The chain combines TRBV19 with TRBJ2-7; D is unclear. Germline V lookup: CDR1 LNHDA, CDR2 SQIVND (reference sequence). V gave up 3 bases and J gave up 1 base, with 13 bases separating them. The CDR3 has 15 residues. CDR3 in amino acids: CASSMTPAASYEQYF. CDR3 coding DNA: TGTGCCAGTAGTATGACCCCTGCCGCTTCCTACGAGCAGTACTTC.

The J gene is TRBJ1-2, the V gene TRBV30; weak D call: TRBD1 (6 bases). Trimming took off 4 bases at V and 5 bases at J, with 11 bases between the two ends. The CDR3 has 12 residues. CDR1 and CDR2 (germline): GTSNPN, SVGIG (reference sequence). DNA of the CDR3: TGTGCCTGGAAACAGGGACTTTATGGCTACACCTTC. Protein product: CAWKQGLYGYTF.

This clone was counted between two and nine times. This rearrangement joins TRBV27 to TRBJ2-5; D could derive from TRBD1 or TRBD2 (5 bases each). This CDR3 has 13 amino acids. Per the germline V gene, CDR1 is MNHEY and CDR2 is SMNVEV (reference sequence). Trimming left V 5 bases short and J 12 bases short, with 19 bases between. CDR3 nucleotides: TGTGCCAGCAGTGACAGCCCTCCGGGATCCAAGTACTTC. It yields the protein CASSDSPPGSKYF.

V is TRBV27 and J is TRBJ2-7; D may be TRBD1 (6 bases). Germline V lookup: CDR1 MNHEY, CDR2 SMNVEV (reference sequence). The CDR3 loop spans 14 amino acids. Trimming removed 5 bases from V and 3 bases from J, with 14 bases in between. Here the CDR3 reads CASSRTDNFYEQYF. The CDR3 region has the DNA TGTGCCAGCAGTCGGACAGACAACTTCTACGAGCAGTACTTC.